Listed here are 17 T cell receptor beta chains from one sample, sequenced in a study of cytomegalovirus exposure and HLA in healthy donors. The PCR employed 60 Vbeta primers together with 13 Jbeta primers. The protocol was immunoSEQ multiplex PCR, while the TCRdb copy is restricted to in-frame clones and leaves out a portion. The top ten hold about 1.8% of the sample, which has 100,000 to 150,000 clones, approximately 77% seen once. Sequenced material: PBMCs. These receptors all come from a man aged 18 to 30 in good health and CMV-seronegative.

The gene calls are TRBV18 and TRBJ2-2, with 7 bases matching TRBD1. V lost 8 bases, J lost 1 base, and 4 bases stayed unmatched. This CDR3 comprises 14 residues. Per the germline V gene, CDR1 is KGHSH and CDR2 is LQKENI. The CDR3 spells CASPRQGNTGELFF. The CDR3 DNA is TGTGCCAGCCCCCGACAGGGGAACACCGGGGAGCTGTTTTTT.

The rearrangement links TRBV2 to TRBJ2-7; D gene ambiguous. Trimming removed 6 bases from V and 0 bases from J, with 3 bases in between. The CDR3 extends over 11 amino acids. CDR1 and CDR2 (germline): SNHLY, FYNNEI. The CDR3: CASSVSYEQYF. The CDR3 nucleotides are TGTGCCAGCAGCGTCTCCTACGAGCAGTACTTC.

The V gene is TRBV5-6, the J gene TRBJ2-2, with TRBD2 as a possible D gene (5 bases). Trimming cost V 4 bases and J 6 bases, with 13 bases left between them. The germline gives CDR1 SGHDT, CDR2 YYEEEE. CDR3 length: 14 residues. The CDR3 sequence is CASSPVASAGELFF. The CDR3 DNA sequence: TGTGCCAGCAGCCCGGTAGCGTCGGCCGGGGAGCTGTTTTTT.

This chain connects TRBV2 to TRBJ2-3; 9 positions match TRBD1. The ends lost 11 bases at V and 3 bases at J; junction bases unmatched: 9. Germline CDR1 reads SNHLY; CDR2 reads FYNNEI. This CDR3 has 14 amino acids. The DNA for the CDR3 is TGTGCCTCCTGGGACAGGGCAGAAACAGATACGCAGTATTTT. Amino acids: CASWDRAETDTQYF. The full variable domain, with the rest looked up from reference TRBV2 and TRBJ2-3, is EPEVTQTPSHQVTQMGQEVILRCVPISNHLYFYWYRQILGQKVEFLVSFYNNEISEKSEIFDDQFSVERPDGSNFTLKIRSTKLEDSAMYFCASWDRAETDTQYFGPGTRLTVL.

This clone came up once. The chain recombines TRBV7-2 with TRBJ2-7, with 11 bases fitting TRBD1. Germline V CDR1 and CDR2: SGHTA, FQGNSA. V lost 4 bases to trimming and J lost 3 bases; unmatched junction nucleotides: 5. The CDR3 contains 15 residues. This CDR3 is CASSSGQGALYEQYF. The CDR3 nucleotides are TGTGCCAGCAGCTCCGGACAGGGGGCCCTCTACGAGCAGTACTTC.

This rearrangement joins TRBV5-6 to TRBJ1-1, with a possible D match to TRBD1 (6 bases). Looked up from germline, CDR1 is SGHDT and CDR2 is YYEEEE. V dropped 3 bases and J dropped 5 bases, with 11 bases sitting between them. The CDR3 has 13 residues. Here the CDR3 reads CASSWSQGTEAFF. The CDR3, as DNA: TGTGCCAGCAGCTGGTCACAGGGAACTGAAGCTTTCTTT. The complete variable domain, with remaining parts taken from reference TRBV5-6 and TRBJ1-1, reads DAGVTQSPTHLIKTRGQQVTLRCSPKSGHDTVSWYQQALGQGPQFIFQYYEEEERQRGNFPDRFSGHQFPNYSSELNVNALLLGDSALYLCASSWSQGTEAFFGQGTRLTVV.

V usage is TRBV25-1 and J usage is TRBJ2-1; 7 nucleotides line up with TRBD2. J gave up 5 bases and V 2 bases, and 6 bases lay outside the gene matches. Germline CDR1 reads MGHDK; CDR2 reads SYGVNS. The CDR3 loop spans 15 amino acids. CDR3 in DNA: TGTGCCAGCAGTGAAGAGGCGGGGGAGCACAATGAGCAGTTCTTC. As protein: CASSEEAGEHNEQFF.

This chain links TRBV7-8 with TRBJ1-5; no clear D. The CDR3 is 15 amino acids. Per the germline V gene, CDR1 is SGHVS and CDR2 is FQNEAQ. V shed 4 bases and J shed 0 bases, with 10 bases lying between them. This CDR3 reads CASSYAGNSNQPQHF. In DNA, the CDR3 is TGTGCCAGCAGCTACGCGGGGAATAGCAATCAGCCCCAGCATTTT.

This clone was observed a single time. V and J are TRBV11-2 and TRBJ2-7; TRBD2 matches 12 bases. The V and J ends lost 3 bases and 4 bases, in that order; junction bases with no gene match: 4. From germline, CDR1 is SGHAT and CDR2 FQNNGV. The CDR3 totals 15 residues. The chain's CDR3 is CASSFSSGGAYEQYF. The DNA for the CDR3 is TGTGCCAGCAGCTTCTCTAGCGGGGGGGCTTACGAGCAGTACTTC.

The chain links TRBV7-2 to TRBJ1-5; D is ambiguous. Germline V gives CDR1 SGHTA, CDR2 FQGNSA. Trimming removed 5 bases at V and 7 bases at J, with 9 bases between. CDR3 size: 12 residues. The CDR3 here is CASSPFGQPQHF. DNA of the CDR3: TGTGCCAGCAGCCCCTTTGGCCAGCCCCAGCATTTT. Using reference TRBV7-2 and TRBJ1-5 for the parts outside the CDR3, the full variable domain is GAGVSQSPSNKVTEKGKDVELRCDPISGHTALYWYRQSLGQGLEFLIYFQGNSAPDKSGLPSDRFSAERTGGSVSTLTIQRTQQEDSAVYLCASSPFGQPQHFGDGTRLSIL.

The V gene is TRBV6-4, the J gene TRBJ2-3; D call uncertain. The length of the CDR3 is 14 residues. V lost 3 bases and J 0 bases, leaving 7 bases between the germline ends. Germline-derived CDR1 and CDR2 are MRHNA and SNTAGT. For the CDR3, the DNA is TGTGCCAGCAGTGAGACTTGGAGCACAGATACGCAGTATTTT. The encoded protein is CASSETWSTDTQYF.

The J gene is TRBJ2-1, the V gene TRBV6-6, with D possibly matching TRBD2 (6 bases). In germline, CDR1 is MNHNY, CDR2 SVGAGI (reference sequence). V was trimmed by 6 bases and J by 10 bases, leaving 7 bases between them. The CDR3 has 10 residues. The CDR3 nucleotides read TGTGCCAGCAGCGGAGGGGAGCAGTTCTTC. Amino acid sequence: CASSGGEQFF.

This clone was counted only a few times. V is TRBV7-9 and J is TRBJ2-2, with D hard to call. Germline lookup yields CDR1 SEHNR and CDR2 FQNEAQ (reference sequence). The CDR3 loop spans 12 amino acids. Between the trimmed V and J ends, which lost 6 bases and 5 bases, there was a span of 7 bases. The CDR3 sequence: CASREQTGELFF. In nucleotides, the CDR3 is TGTGCCAGCAGGGAACAGACCGGGGAGCTGTTTTTT.

This chain links TRBV11-3 with TRBJ2-1, with TRBD2 matching over 9 bases. CDR3 length: 13 amino acids. Germline V gives CDR1 SGHNT, CDR2 YENEEA. With V trimmed by 3 bases and J by 9 bases, 3 bases remained unmatched. This CDR3 is CASSFGGGAEQFF. CDR3 nucleotide sequence: TGTGCCAGCAGCTTTGGCGGGGGGGCTGAGCAGTTCTTC.

This clone came up once. The V gene is TRBV4-1, the J gene TRBJ2-7; possibly TRBD2 for D (5 bases). The CDR3 is made up of 16 amino acids. Germline CDR1 reads MGHRA; CDR2 reads YSYEKL. V was trimmed by 0 bases and J by 2 bases, leaving 14 bases between them. The DNA of the CDR3 is TGCGCCAGCAGCCAAGAGGCCAATCCGAGGGCCTACGAGCAGTACTTC. This gives the protein CASSQEANPRAYEQYF.

J is TRBJ2-5 and V is TRBV5-1; 12 bases are a match to TRBD2. The CDR3 is 19 amino acids. Germline CDR1 SGHRS, CDR2 YFSETQ. J lost 2 bases, V lost 1 base, and 12 bases had no gene match. The CDR3 is CASSLITSGGSRAQETQYF. In DNA form, the CDR3 reads TGCGCCAGCAGCTTGATCACTAGCGGGGGGTCGCGGGCTCAAGAGACCCAGTACTTC.

The rearrangement joins TRBV5-4 to TRBJ1-2; tentatively, D is TRBD1 (6 bases). The CDR3 runs to 14 residues. Germline V gene sequence: CDR1 SGHNT, CDR2 YYREEE (reference sequence). With 0 bases removed from V and 7 bases from J, the gap between germline ends came to 13 bases. The CDR3 spells CASSLDAGASGYTF. The CDR3 coding sequence is TGTGCCAGCAGCTTGGACGCGGGGGCATCTGGCTACACCTTC.